This T cell receptor beta chain was captured by sequencing in a study of PD-1 blockade in mismatch repair-deficient tumors. CDR3 length equals 14 residues. In germline, CDR1 is SGHNT, CDR2 YENEEA. The ends were cut back, 5 bases at V and 5 bases at J, with 12 bases in the middle. TCRdb's table, derived via immunoSEQ multiplex PCR, lists solely in-frame clones and lacks some. This sample has some 110,000 clones, with roughly 80% found just once. The clonotype comes from an adult with mismatch repair-deficient cancer. The sequenced sample was peripheral blood, obtained 60 weeks after starting pembrolizumab. The rearrangement links TRBV11-3 to TRBJ2-2; D ambiguous. CDR3 amino acids: CASSPGRPTGELFF. The CDR3 DNA sequence: TGTGCCAGCAGCCCGGGTCGTCCAACCGGGGAGCTGTTTTTT. Combining the CDR3 with reference TRBV11-3 and TRBJ2-2 gives the whole variable domain EAGVVQSPRYKIIEKKQPVAFWCNPISGHNTLYWYLQNLGQGPELLIRYENEEAVDDSQLPKDRFSAERLKGVDSTLKIQPAELGDSAVYLCASSPGRPTGELFFGEGSRLTVL.